This TCR beta chain stems from a study of blood T cell repertoires in COVID-19. Turning to the study itself: Whether acute or convalescent, the COVID-19 samples came from the United States, Italy and Spain. T cells, B-cell-depleted T cells, or PBMCs provided the cDNA or gDNA that served as material.

Profiled with immunoSEQ multiplex PCR; TCRdb holds only in-frame clones, not every one. Of 88,000 or so clones in the sample, less than 90% were seen once. This clone has only one observation. Sequencing was carried out using peripheral blood. This receptor was obtained from a man in his 60s with acute or convalescent COVID-19.

CDR3: CASSLGPSYSLNTEAFF. DNA of the CDR3: TGTGCCAGCAGCTTGGGGCCCAGCTACAGCCTGAACACTGAAGCTTTCTTT. This sequence joins TRBV5-4 and TRBJ1-1; D is unresolved. This CDR3 comprises 17 residues. The germline V gene has CDR1 SGHNT and CDR2 YYREEE (reference sequence). The V end was cut by 0 bases, the J end by 0 bases, with 15 bases between.